The 23 T cell receptor beta chains listed next were all sequenced from one sample in a study of CD8+CD57+ T cells in acquired aplastic anemia. Genomic DNA acted as the template from which TCR beta VDJ combination and CDR3 sequence profiling were carried out. One entry per CDR3 protein, called by TCRdb with MiXCR from the reads. The top ten clones hold roughly 8.1% of a sample with approximately 130,000 distinct CDR3 sequences, less than 45% of them seen once. Sequenced input: sorted CD4+, CD8+, or CD8+CD57+ T cells (not recorded which) from PBMCs. The receptors come from a human donor in good health, serving as a control.

This clonotype was found once. The J gene is TRBJ1-5, the V gene TRBV7-9; D is ambiguous. V lost 9 bases and J lost 5, with 11 bases in between. This CDR3 has 12 amino acids. Germline lookup yields CDR1 SEHNR and CDR2 FQNEAQ (reference sequence). The CDR3 spells CASGSQDQPQHF. CDR3 nucleotide sequence: TGTGCCAGTGGGTCCCAAGATCAGCCCCAGCATTTT.

This chain links TRBV15 with TRBJ2-5, with D possibly matching TRBD1 (6 bases). Trimming removed 7 bases at V and 4 bases at J, with 13 bases between. CDR1 and CDR2 (germline): LNHNV, YYDKDF (reference sequence). CDR3 length: 13 residues. The CDR3 nucleotides are TGTGCCACCAAACTCAGGGGCGGAGAGACCCAGTACTTC. Translating gives CATKLRGGETQYF. Full variable domain (missing parts from reference TRBV15 and TRBJ2-5): DAMVIQNPRYQVTQFGKPVTLSCSQTLNHNVMYWYQQKSSQAPKLLFHYYDKDFNNEADTPDNFQSRRPNTSFCFLDIRSPGLGDTAMYLCATKLRGGETQYFGPGTRLLVL.

This clonotype was observed many times. CDR3 coding DNA: TGTGCTAGTGGTTTGGTGGGACAGGGATGGGAGACCCAGTACTTC. Encoded protein: CASGLVGQGWETQYF. The chain employs TRBV12-5 and TRBJ2-5, with TRBD1 matching over 9 bases. The length of the CDR3 is 15 residues. Trimming removed 0 bases from V and 5 bases from J; junction bases left unmatched: 4. Germline assignment: CDR1 LGHNT and CDR2 FRNRAP.

Concerning this clonotype itself: With a much larger clone just one base away, this may be a read error. No conserved phenylalanine or tryptophan ends this CDR3, so it is likely a read error. V is TRBV6-2 or TRBV6-3 and J is TRBJ2-3; D is uncertain. The CDR3 contains 15 residues. The ends were cut back, 2 bases at V and 0 bases at J, with 9 bases in the middle. CDR1 is MNHEY and CDR2 is SVGEGT in the germline V gene. CDR3 in DNA: TGTGCCAGCAGTTACAGGGCAGAAAGCACAGATACGCAGTATTAT. As protein: CASSYRAESTDTQYY.

This clonotype has only a few counts. The rearrangement links TRBV30 to TRBJ2-5; possibly TRBD1 for D (6 bases). The CDR3 totals 15 residues. Germline CDR1 reads GTSNPN; CDR2 reads SVGIG (reference sequence). V was clipped by 3 bases and J by 2 bases, with 16 bases between them. The CDR3 nucleotides are TGTGCCTGGAGAGGCGGCAGGGGTCGACAAGAGACCCAGTACTTC. Translation: CAWRGGRGRQETQYF.

As regards this clonotype: With a much larger clone just one base away, this may be a read error. This chain joins TRBV28 and TRBJ2-5; 10 nucleotides line up with TRBD1. The CDR3 totals 14 residues. Germline V CDR1 and CDR2: MDHEN, SYDVKM. CDR3 nucleotide sequence: TGTGTCAGCAGCATGGGGACAGGGGTAGAGACCCAGTACTTC. Translation gives CVSSMGTGVETQYF.

The V gene is TRBV4-1, the J gene TRBJ1-1; D uncertain. The V and J ends lost 4 bases and 4 bases respectively, with 13 bases between them. CDR1 and CDR2 from the germline V gene are MGHRA and YSYEKL. The CDR3 is made up of 14 amino acids. The CDR3 bases are TGCGCCAGCAGCCTAAGGGTGGGGAGCACTGAAGCTTTCTTT. Protein product: CASSLRVGSTEAFF.

This clonotype was seen many times. The V and J genes are TRBV20-1 and TRBJ1-2; unclear D gene. The V end lost 6 bases, the J end lost 0 bases, and 2 bases lay between the germline ends. Germline V gives CDR1 DFQATT, CDR2 SNEGSKA (reference sequence). This CDR3 has 10 amino acids. CDR3 in DNA: TGCAGTGCGCCTAACTATGGCTACACCTTC. Protein product: CSAPNYGYTF.

The chain has TRBV20-1 and TRBJ1-4; 7 bases agree with TRBD1. This CDR3 has 13 amino acids. Germline V gene data show CDR1 as DFQATT and CDR2 as SNEGSKA (reference sequence). After removal of 6 bases from V and 6 bases from J, the junction contained 7 bases not matched to a gene. For the CDR3, the DNA is TGCAGTGCGCCGACAGGGATGGATGAAAAACTGTTTTTT. It is translated as CSAPTGMDEKLFF.

This chain connects TRBV30 to TRBJ1-2; D might be TRBD1 (5 bases). CDR1 and CDR2 from the germline V gene are GTSNPN and SVGIG (reference sequence). Between the trimmed V and J ends, which lost 0 bases and 0 bases, there was a span of 11 bases. This CDR3 contains 15 residues. This CDR3 reads CAWSVRGAANYGYTF. In DNA form, the CDR3 reads TGTGCCTGGAGTGTACGCGGGGCAGCTAACTATGGCTACACCTTC.

This clonotype was seen at least ten times. The rearrangement uses TRBV6-1 and TRBJ2-7; D is unclear. The length of the CDR3 is 11 residues. CDR1 is MNHNS, CDR2 SASEGT, per germline. V was cut by 7 bases and J by 2 bases, with 6 bases left in between. CDR3 loop: CASMQAYEQYF. The CDR3 DNA reads TGTGCCAGCATGCAGGCCTACGAGCAGTACTTC.

This clonotype was recorded many times. The V and J genes are TRBV6-1 and TRBJ2-3, with D possibly being TRBD2 (5 bases). CDR1 and CDR2 (germline): MNHNS, SASEGT. Trimming stripped 8 bases from V and 0 bases from J, with 15 bases between. This CDR3 region has 15 residues. Here the CDR3 DNA reads TGTGCCAGCGACTCTCTTGCGGGTAGCACAGATACGCAGTATTTT. Amino acids: CASDSLAGSTDTQYF.

Details on this clonotype: With a much larger clone just one base away, this may be a read error. CDR3 nucleotide sequence: TGCAGTGGCAGTCGGGGGCCCTATGGCTACACCTTC. Protein sequence: CSGSRGPYGYTF. The V gene is TRBV20-1, the J gene TRBJ1-2, with D possibly TRBD1 on 6 matching bases. V was pared by 7 bases and J by 4 bases, with 13 bases between. The CDR3 runs 12 residues. Germline V gives CDR1 DFQATT, CDR2 SNEGSKA (reference sequence).

Details on this clonotype: Since a much larger clone is just one base distant, this may be a read error. The V gene is TRBV9, the J gene TRBJ1-1, with D unclear. The CDR3 is 15 amino acids. Germline V gene sequence: CDR1 SGDLS, CDR2 YYNGEE. The CDR3 is CASSVGGGLNAEAFF. Here the CDR3 DNA reads TGTGCCAGCAGCGTAGGGGGAGGGCTGAACGCTGAAGCTTTCTTT.

The gene calls are TRBV6-5 and TRBJ2-7; D might be TRBD2 (5 bases). V was cut by 3 bases and J by 4 bases, with 7 bases left in between. This CDR3 region has 12 residues. Looked up from germline, CDR1 is MNHEY and CDR2 is SVGAGI. The CDR3 DNA reads TGTGCCAGCAGTTATCCGGGATACGAGCAGTACTTC. It translates to CASSYPGYEQYF.

The chain employs TRBV20-1 and TRBJ1-2; D perhaps matches TRBD1 (6 bases). The CDR3 is 15 amino acids. Germline V gene data show CDR1 as DFQATT and CDR2 as SNEGSKA (reference sequence). V gave up 5 bases and J gave up 4 bases, with 20 bases separating them. CDR3 in amino acids: CSAQGGQVGRYGYTF. Here the CDR3 DNA reads TGCAGTGCTCAAGGGGGGCAGGTCGGACGCTATGGCTACACCTTC.

This clonotype showed up many times. V and J are TRBV6-5 and TRBJ1-1; possibly TRBD1 for D (5 bases). This CDR3 comprises 13 residues. V gave up 6 bases and J gave up 7 bases, with 15 bases separating them. CDR1 and CDR2 from the germline V gene are MNHEY and SVGAGI. The CDR3 loop is CASRIRDPGEAFF. CDR3 sequence (DNA): TGTGCCAGCAGGATCCGGGACCCCGGTGAAGCTTTCTTT.

The chain employs TRBV2 and TRBJ1-3; D gene ambiguous. The CDR3 extends over 13 amino acids. CDR1 and CDR2 (germline): SNHLY, FYNNEI. The germline V and J ends were trimmed by 4 bases and 2 bases, with 6 bases remaining between them. CDR3 sequence reads: CASSVEAGNTIYF. For the CDR3, the DNA is TGTGCCAGCAGTGTGGAAGCTGGAAACACCATATATTTT.

The J gene is TRBJ1-2, the V gene TRBV24-1, with D hard to call. The CDR3 is made up of 12 amino acids. Trimming cost V 4 bases and J 8 bases, with 10 bases left between them. Germline V gene lookup returns CDR1 KGHDR and CDR2 SFDVKD. DNA for the CDR3: TGTGCCACCAGTGAGATAGGGAACGGCTACACCTTC. As protein: CATSEIGNGYTF.

The V gene is TRBV2, the J gene TRBJ2-7; D uncertain. Germline values: CDR1 SNHLY, CDR2 FYNNEI. CDR3 length: 13 amino acids. The V and J ends lost 6 bases and 6 bases respectively, with 15 bases between them. The CDR3 reads CASSPVLGSEQYV. Here the CDR3 DNA reads TGTGCCAGCAGCCCGGTTTTGGGCTCCGAGCAGTACGTC.

This chain joins TRBV5-1 and TRBJ1-2; tentatively, D is TRBD1 (6 bases). Trimming removed 4 bases from V and 8 bases from J, with 18 bases in between. The CDR3 consists of 14 residues. Germline CDR1 is SGHRS and CDR2 is YFSETQ. The CDR3 DNA reads as TGCGCCAGCAGCCCGTCGGGGGGGGCGAGGGGCTACACCTTC. Its protein product is CASSPSGGARGYTF.

This clonotype was counted many times. The chain couples TRBV6-1 to TRBJ2-1, with 7 bases that match TRBD1. The CDR3 spans 15 residues. Germline V gene lookup returns CDR1 MNHNS and CDR2 SASEGT. Trimming removed 6 bases from V and 0 bases from J; junction bases left unmatched: 5. The CDR3 nucleotides read TGTGCCAGCAGACAGACAGGGCGCTCCTACAATGAGCAGTTCTTC. This sequence encodes CASRQTGRSYNEQFF.

The rearrangement uses TRBV4-1 and TRBJ2-7; weak D call: TRBD1 (7 bases). The germline gives CDR1 MGHRA, CDR2 YSYEKL. The V and J ends lost 3 bases and 0 bases respectively, with 15 bases between them. The CDR3 is 16 amino acids. The CDR3 reads CASSQVAGGGSYEQYF. CDR3 coding DNA: TGCGCCAGCAGCCAGGTGGCAGGGGGAGGCTCCTACGAGCAGTACTTC.